Shown below are 20 T cell receptor beta chains from a single sample sequenced in a study of blood T cell repertoires in COVID-19. Clones were read by immunoSEQ multiplex PCR, and TCRdb kept only the in-frame ones, dropping some. The sample has about 180,000 clones, 70% to 90% seen once. Input material: peripheral blood. The receptor source for this set is a man aged 55 to 70 with acute or convalescent COVID-19.

The gene calls are TRBV5-4 and TRBJ1-2; D gene ambiguous. Between the trimmed V and J ends, which lost 1 base and 2 bases, there was a span of 12 bases. This CDR3 is built from 15 residues. From germline, CDR1 is SGHNT and CDR2 YYREEE (reference sequence). The CDR3: CASSLWARPNYGYTF. The CDR3 DNA is TGTGCCAGCAGCTTGTGGGCAAGGCCGAACTATGGCTACACCTTC. Complete variable domain (other parts from reference TRBV5-4 and TRBJ1-2): ETGVTQSPTHLIKTRGQQVTLRCSSQSGHNTVSWYQQALGQGPQFIFQYYREEENGRGNFPPRFSGLQFPNYSSELNVNALELDDSALYLCASSLWARPNYGYTFGSGTRLTVV.

The chain links TRBV14 to TRBJ2-2; D remains unclear. The CDR3 length is 15 residues. Germline V lookup: CDR1 SGHDN, CDR2 FVKESK. The V end lost 0 bases, the J end lost 3 bases, and 8 bases lay between the germline ends. The CDR3 spells CASSQDRSYTGELFF. The CDR3 region has the DNA TGTGCCAGCAGCCAAGATCGGAGCTACACCGGGGAGCTGTTTTTT.

The table lists this clone with a few counts. The chain is built from TRBV6-1 and TRBJ1-5, with 10 nucleotides matching TRBD1. With 4 bases clipped from V and 2 bases from J, the junction kept 14 bases outside the gene matches. CDR1 MNHNS and CDR2 SASEGT come from the germline V gene. The CDR3 has 19 residues. CDR3 loop: CASSGPGTGAVGGNQPQHF. The CDR3 DNA follows: TGTGCCAGCAGTGGGCCCGGGACAGGGGCCGTTGGGGGCAATCAGCCCCAGCATTTT.

This sequence joins TRBV11-2 and TRBJ1-1; 12 bases map to TRBD1. CDR1 and CDR2 (germline): SGHAT, FQNNGV. This CDR3 spans 14 amino acids. Trimming at V came to 3 bases and at J to 4 bases, leaving 0 bases not matched to a gene. CDR3 sequence reads: CASSLGQGATEAFF. CDR3 nucleotides: TGTGCCAGCAGCTTGGGACAGGGGGCCACTGAAGCTTTCTTT.

The chain joins TRBV4-3 to TRBJ1-3, with 9 nucleotides matching TRBD1. This CDR3 region has 15 residues. In germline, CDR1 is LGHNA, CDR2 YSLEER. The junction had 4 bases not matched to a gene; V was cut back by 4 bases and J by 3 bases. The CDR3 coding sequence is TGCGCCAGCAGCCTGGGACAGGGACGTGGAAACACCATATATTTT. The encoded protein is CASSLGQGRGNTIYF.

This sequence joins TRBV4-3 and TRBJ2-7; TRBD2 agrees at 8 bases. CDR1 is LGHNA and CDR2 is YSLEER in the germline V gene. The length of the CDR3 is 17 residues. V lost 0 bases to trimming and J lost 6 bases; unmatched junction nucleotides: 13. CDR3 protein: CASSQDRHRAGVGEQYF. The CDR3 DNA sequence: TGCGCCAGCAGCCAAGATCGTCATCGAGCGGGAGTTGGCGAGCAGTACTTC.

This chain links TRBV5-4 with TRBJ2-7, with 13 positions matching TRBD2. The V gene's germline CDR1 is SGHNT and CDR2 YYREEE (reference sequence). The CDR3 length is 16 residues. V was pared by 4 bases and J by 4 bases, with 8 bases of the junction left unmatched. CDR3 loop: CASSLRLAGGGYEQYF. The CDR3 DNA reads TGTGCCAGCAGCCTCAGACTAGCGGGAGGTGGGTACGAGCAGTACTTC.

V is TRBV18 and J is TRBJ1-2, with D tentatively TRBD1 (6 bases). V was clipped by 6 bases and J by 4 bases, with 15 bases between them. CDR3 length: 14 amino acids. Germline V gene lookup returns CDR1 KGHSH and CDR2 LQKENI. CDR3 region: CASSPAGDTYGYTF. In nucleotides, the CDR3 is TGTGCCAGCTCTCCAGCGGGGGACACCTATGGCTACACCTTC.

This rearrangement joins TRBV9 to TRBJ2-2; D is possibly TRBD2 (6 bases). V was cut by 2 bases and J by 6 bases, with 17 bases left in between. CDR3 length: 16 amino acids. The germline gives CDR1 SGDLS, CDR2 YYNGEE. The CDR3 here is CASSVRMGGGAGELFF. The DNA of the CDR3 is TGTGCCAGCAGCGTCCGTATGGGAGGCGGGGCCGGGGAGCTGTTTTTT.

The chain couples TRBV3-1 (or the pseudogene TRBV3-2) to TRBJ2-6; D not certain. Trimming took off 3 bases at V and 4 bases at J, with 7 bases between the two ends. The CDR3 length is 14 residues. Germline-derived CDR1 and CDR2 are LGHDT and YNNKEL (reference sequence). For the CDR3, the DNA is TGTGCCAGCAGCCAGCGCTCAGGGGCCAACGTCCTGACTTTC. Protein: CASSQRSGANVLTF.

A single count supports this clone. V gene TRBV24-1 combines with J gene TRBJ1-5; 8 bases map to TRBD1. The germline gives CDR1 KGHDR, CDR2 SFDVKD. CDR3 length: 15 residues. V lost 3 bases, J lost 6 bases, and 6 bases stayed unmatched. The CDR3 sequence: CATSDRQGPGQPQHF. CDR3 DNA: TGTGCCACCAGTGATCGACAGGGGCCCGGTCAGCCCCAGCATTTT.

A few counts support this clone. The chain couples TRBV11-2 to TRBJ1-6; 8 nucleotides align to TRBD1. The CDR3 consists of 14 residues. CDR1 is SGHAT and CDR2 is FQNNGV in the germline V gene. Germline trimming cut 5 bases from V and 6 bases from J; bases unmatched to any gene: 3. CDR3 bases: TGTGCCAGCAGCATCGGACAGGGTAATTCACCCCTCCACTTT. This translates into CASSIGQGNSPLHF.

The chain combines TRBV28 with TRBJ2-5, with 8 bases aligning to TRBD1. The ends lost 4 bases at V and 5 bases at J; junction bases unmatched: 6. Germline assignment: CDR1 MDHEN and CDR2 SYDVKM. The CDR3 is 14 amino acids. The CDR3 DNA sequence: TGTGCCAGCAGTTCAGCAGGGGGCAGTGAGACCCAGTACTTC. Translated, it gives CASSSAGGSETQYF. Supplemented by reference TRBV28 and TRBJ2-5, the full variable domain reads DVKVTQSSRYLVKRTGEKVFLECVQDMDHENMFWYRQDPGLGLRLIYFSYDVKMKEKGDIPEGYSVSREKKERFSLILESASTNQTSMYLCASSSAGGSETQYFGPGTRLLVL.

This chain joins TRBV27 and TRBJ1-1; TRBD1 matches at 11 bases. Per germline, CDR1 MNHEY and CDR2 SMNVEV (reference sequence). V was pared by 5 bases and J by 1 base, with 9 bases of the junction left unmatched. The CDR3 length is 17 residues. Here the CDR3 DNA reads TGTGCCAGCAGTCCCAGGGGACAGGGGGTACGGAACACTGAAGCTTTCTTT. It yields the protein CASSPRGQGVRNTEAFF.

The chain has TRBV5-5 and TRBJ1-5; D possibly corresponds to TRBD1 (6 bases). Trimming left V 4 bases short and J 3 bases short, with 11 bases between. From germline, CDR1 is SGHKS and CDR2 YYEKEE (reference sequence). This CDR3 region has 14 residues. The chain's CDR3 is CASSPGQINQPQHF. Here the CDR3 DNA reads TGTGCCAGCAGCCCTGGACAGATCAATCAGCCCCAGCATTTT.

The chain recombines TRBV27 with TRBJ1-4; tentatively, D is TRBD1 (5 bases). Germline V gene lookup returns CDR1 MNHEY and CDR2 SMNVEV (reference sequence). The ends were cut back, 3 bases at V and 5 bases at J, with 10 bases in the middle. CDR3 size: 14 residues. The CDR3 is CASSFGGGNEKLFF. CDR3 bases: TGTGCCAGCAGTTTTGGGGGGGGAAATGAAAAACTGTTTTTT.

This clone was seen a few times. The V and J genes are TRBV5-1 and TRBJ2-7; D is uncertain. V was clipped by 0 bases and J by 6 bases, with 10 bases between them. The CDR3 has 13 amino acids. Per germline, CDR1 SGHRS and CDR2 YFSETQ. CDR3 bases: TGCGCCAGCAGCTTGGACGCCTTTAGCGAGCAGTACTTC. Its protein product is CASSLDAFSEQYF.

The rearrangement links TRBV4-3 to TRBJ2-5, with 7 bases matching TRBD2. Germline V gene lookup returns CDR1 LGHNA and CDR2 YSLEER. The CDR3 has 15 amino acids. V was clipped by 0 bases and J by 4 bases; unmatched bases: 5. Here the CDR3 DNA reads TGCGCCAGCAGCCAAGACCCGGGGAGGGGAGAGACCCAGTACTTC. It specifies CASSQDPGRGETQYF.

In this sample, this clone turned up a few times. The V and J genes are TRBV5-1 and TRBJ2-1; TRBD2 matches 7 bases. Germline values: CDR1 SGHRS, CDR2 YFSETQ. CDR3 length equals 15 residues. With V trimmed by 4 bases and J by 2 bases, 6 bases remained unmatched. The CDR3 sequence: CASSGGGSPYNEQFF. The CDR3 region has the DNA TGCGCCAGCAGCGGAGGCGGGAGCCCCTACAATGAGCAGTTCTTC.

The chain uses TRBV4-1 and TRBJ2-7, with 7 bases matching TRBD1. This CDR3 comprises 15 residues. The germline CDR1 and CDR2 sequences are MGHRA and YSYEKL. V was clipped by 3 bases and J by 5 bases; unmatched bases: 10. CDR3 amino acids: CASSHPDRAGHEQYF. DNA of the CDR3: TGCGCCAGCAGCCATCCAGACAGGGCCGGCCACGAGCAGTACTTC.